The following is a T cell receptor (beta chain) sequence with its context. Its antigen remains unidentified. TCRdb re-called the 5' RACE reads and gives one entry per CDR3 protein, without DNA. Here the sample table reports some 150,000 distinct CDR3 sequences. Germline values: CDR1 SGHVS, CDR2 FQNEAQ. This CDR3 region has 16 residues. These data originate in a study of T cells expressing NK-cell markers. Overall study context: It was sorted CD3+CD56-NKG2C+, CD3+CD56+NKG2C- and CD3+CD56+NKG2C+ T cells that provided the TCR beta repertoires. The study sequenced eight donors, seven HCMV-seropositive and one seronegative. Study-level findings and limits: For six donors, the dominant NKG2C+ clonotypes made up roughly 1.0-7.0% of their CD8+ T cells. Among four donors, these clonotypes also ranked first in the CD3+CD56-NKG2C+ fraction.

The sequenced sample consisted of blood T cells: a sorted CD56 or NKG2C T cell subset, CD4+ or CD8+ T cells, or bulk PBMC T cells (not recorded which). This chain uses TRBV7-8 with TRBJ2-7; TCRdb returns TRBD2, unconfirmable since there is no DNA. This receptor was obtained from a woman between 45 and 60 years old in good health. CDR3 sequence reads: CARDTGLAQSSYEQYF.